This T cell receptor (beta chain) came from a study of Ad26.COV2.S vaccination and SARS-CoV-2 variants. Study overall: Participants got Ad26.COV2.S intramuscularly, once or twice 56 days apart.

As concerns this clone: Its specificity is not known.

Specified treatment: roughly 18 received Ad26.COV2.S at low or high dose, single or two shots; 5 received placebo; per-sample allocation not given. At day 63 after the first vaccine or placebo injection, samples were drawn. Boston supplied an adult donor aged 18-55 years. V lost 1 base and J lost 7, with 12 bases in between. CDR3 length: 14 residues. Germline CDR1 is SGDLS and CDR2 is YYNGEE. The table came from immunoSEQ multiplex PCR; TCRdb's copy has only in-frame clones and leaves some out. This table holds approximately 410,000 clones, approximately 90% found once. Study results and caveats: From the TCR breadth and depth analyses, total T cell responses may have been underestimated.

The sequence derives from a person between 18 and 60 years old who received the Ad26.COV2.S COVID-19 vaccine or a placebo. This chain links TRBV9 with TRBJ1-5, with D uncertain. Material: peripheral blood, obtained in a trial of Ad26.COV2.S vaccine versus placebo. CDR3 sequence (DNA): TGTGCCAGCAGCGTACTGAGCTACGGGCAGCCCCAGCATTTT. Translated: CASSVLSYGQPQHF.